A single sample is the source of the 26 T cell receptor beta chains below, sequenced in a study of blood T cell repertoires in COVID-19. Sequencing used immunoSEQ multiplex PCR; TCRdb keeps in-frame clones, though not all of them. The data hold approximately 94,000 clones, with roughly 80% observed a single time. The sequencing input was peripheral blood. The receptor set was obtained from a man between 65 and 85 years old with active or convalescent COVID-19.

V and J are TRBV3-1 (or the pseudogene TRBV3-2) and TRBJ1-1; 7 bases are shared with TRBD1. Germline V gene data show CDR1 as LGHDT and CDR2 as YNNKEL (reference sequence). After removal of 6 bases from V and 2 bases from J, the junction contained 12 bases not matched to a gene. The CDR3 runs to 16 residues. The CDR3 coding sequence is TGTGCCAGCAGGAACGAGGGGGCAGGGCGCAACACTGAAGCTTTCTTT. This translates into CASRNEGAGRNTEAFF.

This chain links TRBV4-1 with TRBJ2-3; D gene ambiguous. This CDR3 region has 14 residues. The germline gives CDR1 MGHRA, CDR2 YSYEKL. Between the trimmed V and J ends, which lost 4 bases and 0 bases, there was a span of 8 bases. CDR3 amino acids: CASSLSSSTDTQYF. In nucleotides, the CDR3 is TGCGCCAGCAGCCTATCGAGTAGCACAGATACGCAGTATTTT.

In its sample, this clone was seen many times. The V gene is TRBV30, the J gene TRBJ2-1; 13 bases are shared with TRBD2. V shed 2 bases and J 8 bases; nucleotides not matched to a gene: 3. The CDR3 covers 14 residues. Germline V gives CDR1 GTSNPN, CDR2 SVGIG (reference sequence). In nucleotides, the CDR3 is TGTGCCTGGAGTTGGACTAGCGGGAGTTATGAGCAGTTCTTC. Encoded protein: CAWSWTSGSYEQFF.

The CDR3 nucleotides read TGTGCCAGCTCACCTGACAGGGTAGCCACTGAAGCTTTCTTT. It specifies CASSPDRVATEAFF. The V call is TRBV18, the J call TRBJ1-1; the match to TRBD1 covers 7 bases. With V trimmed by 3 bases and J by 4 bases, 5 bases remained unmatched. Germline V gene data show CDR1 as KGHSH and CDR2 as LQKENI. CDR3 size: 14 residues.

This chain connects TRBV7-2 to TRBJ2-5; D may be TRBD2 (5 bases). Germline CDR1 reads SGHTA; CDR2 reads FQGNSA. The CDR3 is 13 residues long. V lost 5 bases and J 4 bases, leaving 11 bases between the germline ends. CDR3 sequence reads: CASSKMGRETQYF. The CDR3 nucleotides read TGTGCCAGCAGCAAGATGGGGAGAGAGACCCAGTACTTC.

J is TRBJ1-3 and V is TRBV7-9; D not certain. V lost 5 bases, J lost 2 bases, and 10 bases lay in between. Germline V gives CDR1 SEHNR, CDR2 FQNEAQ (reference sequence). The CDR3 is 14 residues long. Written as DNA, the CDR3 is TGTGCCAGCAGCATCAATAGTGCTGGAAACACCATATATTTT. Encoded protein: CASSINSAGNTIYF.

By sample share, this clone is medium-sized (0.01 to 0.1%). The rearrangement uses TRBV14 and TRBJ1-1; D not resolved. In germline, CDR1 is SGHDN, CDR2 FVKESK. The CDR3 totals 13 residues. The V end was cut by 1 base, the J end by 8 bases, with 11 bases between. The CDR3 DNA follows: TGTGCCAGCAGCCAAGTGGGGAGGCAGGAAGCTTTCTTT. Amino acids: CASSQVGRQEAFF. Supplemented by reference TRBV14 and TRBJ1-1, the full variable domain reads EAGVTQFPSHSVIEKGQTVTLRCDPISGHDNLYWYRRVMGKEIKFLLHFVKESKQDESGMPNNRFLAERTGGTYSTLKVQPAELEDSGVYFCASSQVGRQEAFFGQGTRLTVV.

The chain joins TRBV5-1 to TRBJ2-3; TRBD1 agrees at 8 bases. Germline trimming cut 4 bases from V and 6 bases from J; bases unmatched to any gene: 7. CDR3 size: 14 residues. CDR1 and CDR2 from the germline V gene are SGHRS and YFSETQ. CDR3 coding DNA: TGCGCCAGCAGCACATACAGGGGGACGGATACGCAGTATTTT. This codes for CASSTYRGTDTQYF.

This rearrangement joins TRBV30 to TRBJ2-2; 8 bases map to TRBD1. Losses at the gene ends were 5 bases for V and 7 bases for J; bases not matched to a gene: 3. The CDR3 is 12 residues long. Germline V gives CDR1 GTSNPN, CDR2 SVGIG (reference sequence). The chain's CDR3 is CAWGQGHGELFF. The CDR3 coding sequence is TGTGCCTGGGGACAGGGTCACGGGGAGCTGTTTTTT.

The rearrangement links TRBV19 to TRBJ2-1; 7 bases fit TRBD2. Germline values: CDR1 LNHDA, CDR2 SQIVND (reference sequence). The CDR3 has 14 amino acids. V trimming: 3 bases; J trimming: 8 bases; junction bases outside the gene matches: 7. The DNA for the CDR3 is TGTGCCAGTAGTATCAAGCGGGAACTTCATGAGCAGTTCTTC. Translation: CASSIKRELHEQFF. Drawing the rest from reference TRBV19 and TRBJ2-1, the complete variable domain is DGGITQSPKYLFRKEGQNVTLSCEQNLNHDAMYWYRQDPGQGLRLIYYSQIVNDFQKGDIAEGYSVSREKKESFPLTVTSAQKNPTAFYLCASSIKRELHEQFFGPGTRLTVL.

The rearrangement uses TRBV18 and TRBJ1-1; D call uncertain. The CDR3 has 14 amino acids. Trimming shortened V by 1 base and J by 1 base, and 7 bases separated the two germline ends. CDR1 is KGHSH and CDR2 is LQKENI in the germline V gene. The CDR3 bases are TGTGCCAGCTCACCACTAGTAGAGAACACTGAAGCTTTCTTT. It yields the protein CASSPLVENTEAFF.

V gene TRBV6-5 combines with J gene TRBJ2-2; D is perhaps TRBD1 (5 bases). The germline V gene has CDR1 MNHEY and CDR2 SVGAGI. The V gene lost 11 bases and the J gene lost 1 base, with 11 bases spanning the gap. The CDR3 consists of 13 residues. The CDR3 spells CAGRQKNTGELFF. The CDR3 coding sequence is TGTGCCGGTAGACAGAAGAACACCGGGGAGCTGTTTTTT.

The V and J genes are TRBV19 and TRBJ2-3, with D possibly TRBD2 on 6 matching bases. Per the germline V gene, CDR1 is LNHDA and CDR2 is SQIVND (reference sequence). CDR3 size: 14 residues. V was cut by 9 bases and J by 5 bases, with 18 bases left in between. In DNA, the CDR3 is TGTGCCAGCTCCCCCGGGACTCGAGGAGATACGCAGTATTTT. This gives the protein CASSPGTRGDTQYF.

The V and J genes are TRBV5-6 and TRBJ2-3; 8 nucleotides match TRBD2. With V trimmed by 4 bases and J by 8 bases, 12 bases remained unmatched. Germline V CDR1 and CDR2: SGHDT, YYEEEE. The CDR3 has 15 residues. CDR3 nucleotide sequence: TGTGCCAGCAGCCAATCGAGCCCGGGGGGGGGTACGCAGTATTTT. Amino acid sequence: CASSQSSPGGGTQYF.

This clone was picked up one time. This chain connects TRBV24-1 to TRBJ1-2; the match to TRBD1 covers 11 bases. The CDR3 extends over 18 amino acids. Unmatched junction bases numbered 12, after V lost 3 bases and J lost 4 bases. The germline CDR1 and CDR2 sequences are KGHDR and SFDVKD. CDR3 DNA sequence: TGTGCCACCAGTGATCCCAGCTCCCGGACAGGGGGCCGCTATGGCTACACCTTC. Translated: CATSDPSSRTGGRYGYTF.

The CDR3 nucleotides are TGTGCCAGCAGCCAAACCGGACAGGTTGGTTCTGGAAACACCATATATTTT. It specifies CASSQTGQVGSGNTIYF. The V and J genes are TRBV4-2 and TRBJ1-3; the match to TRBD1 covers 7 bases. CDR1 LGHNA and CDR2 YNFKEQ come from the germline V gene. The CDR3 spans 17 residues. The trim removed 2 bases at V and 1 base at J, leaving 8 bases unmatched.

The chain carries TRBV9 and TRBJ1-2; weak D call: TRBD1 (5 bases). CDR3 length: 16 residues. Between the trimmed V and J ends, which lost 5 bases and 2 bases, there was a span of 19 bases. The germline CDR1 and CDR2 sequences are SGDLS and YYNGEE. CDR3 amino acids: CASSAGPQQKNYGYTF. For the CDR3, the DNA is TGTGCCAGCAGTGCGGGGCCCCAACAAAAGAACTATGGCTACACCTTC. Filled out from reference TRBV9 and TRBJ1-2, the complete variable domain reads DSGVTQTPKHLITATGQRVTLRCSPRSGDLSVYWYQQSLDQGLQFLIQYYNGEERAKGNILERFSAQQFPDLHSELNLSSLELGDSALYFCASSAGPQQKNYGYTFGSGTRLTVV.

The V gene is TRBV6-4, the J gene TRBJ2-1; 8 positions match TRBD2. V shed 2 bases, J shed 9 bases, and the junction held 6 bases outside the gene matches. The CDR3 is made up of 14 amino acids. The germline V gene encodes CDR1 MRHNA and CDR2 SNTAGT. CDR3 region: CASSDRAGVGEQFF. The DNA for the CDR3 is TGTGCCAGCAGTGACCGAGCGGGAGTCGGTGAGCAGTTCTTC.

The CDR3 region is CASSFPGSYEQYF. The CDR3, as DNA: TGTGCCAGCAGTTTCCCAGGGTCCTACGAGCAGTACTTC. The chain couples TRBV28 to TRBJ2-7, with D possibly matching TRBD1 (5 bases). The CDR3 has 13 amino acids. The germline V gene has CDR1 MDHEN and CDR2 SYDVKM. Trimming removed 3 bases at V and 1 base at J, with 7 bases between.

This chain joins TRBV28 and TRBJ1-5; D not certain. CDR1 and CDR2 from the germline V gene are MDHEN and SYDVKM. V gave up 3 bases and J gave up 9 bases, with 9 bases separating them. This CDR3 is 12 amino acids long. CDR3 DNA sequence: TGTGCCAGCAGTTTTCGGGGATCGCCCCAGCATTTT. It translates to CASSFRGSPQHF. The complete variable domain, with remaining parts taken from reference TRBV28 and TRBJ1-5, reads DVKVTQSSRYLVKRTGEKVFLECVQDMDHENMFWYRQDPGLGLRLIYFSYDVKMKEKGDIPEGYSVSREKKERFSLILESASTNQTSMYLCASSFRGSPQHFGDGTRLSIL.

This clone showed up just a few times. As DNA, the CDR3 is TGTGCCACCAGCAGTCCCACAGGCGCAACTAATGAAAAACTGTTTTTT. Translated, it gives CATSSPTGATNEKLFF. V usage is TRBV15 and J usage is TRBJ1-4, with TRBD1 as a possible D gene (5 bases). Germline loops: CDR1 LNHNV, CDR2 YYDKDF (reference sequence). The CDR3 runs 16 residues. Trimming removed 3 bases from V and 0 bases from J, with 11 bases in between.

The V and J genes are TRBV29-1 and TRBJ2-7; the match to TRBD1 covers 8 bases. Losses at the gene ends were 6 bases for V and 2 bases for J; bases not matched to a gene: 6. The CDR3 has 13 amino acids. Per the germline V gene, CDR1 is SQVTM and CDR2 is ANQGSEA. CDR3 loop: CSVTGALTYEQYF. The CDR3 DNA reads as TGCAGCGTGACAGGGGCTTTAACCTACGAGCAGTACTTC.

To note about this clone: The same CDR3 is also encoded by other DNA sequences in this sample. This chain connects TRBV6-5 to TRBJ2-7; D is possibly TRBD2 (6 bases). V lost 5 bases and J 4 bases, leaving 9 bases between the germline ends. The CDR3 extends over 12 amino acids. Germline V gene sequence: CDR1 MNHEY, CDR2 SVGAGI. Written as DNA, the CDR3 is TGTGCCAGCAGTCGGGACTCATACGAGCAGTACTTC. Its translation: CASSRDSYEQYF.

The chain employs TRBV9 and TRBJ1-1; TRBD1 is a possible D gene (5 bases). Trimming cost V 4 bases and J 4 bases, with 26 bases left between them. CDR1 is SGDLS and CDR2 is YYNGEE in the germline V gene. The CDR3 covers 18 residues. This CDR3 reads CASSPHPETGGLGTEAFF. The CDR3 bases are TGTGCCAGCAGCCCCCACCCCGAGACGGGGGGGTTGGGCACTGAAGCTTTCTTT.

In the case of this clone: One end of the junction fails to match germline, which may point to a read error. This chain joins TRBV19 and TRBJ2-2; maybe TRBD1 (5 bases). Per germline, CDR1 LNHDA and CDR2 SQIVND (reference sequence). CDR3 length: 14 residues. Written as DNA, the CDR3 is TGTGCCAGTAGTATGAACAGGAACAACGGGGAGCTGTTTTTT. Its translation is CASSMNRNNGELFF.

The rearrangement joins TRBV5-1 to TRBJ2-7, with D possibly TRBD2 on 6 matching bases. V was trimmed by 4 bases and J by 2 bases, leaving 10 bases between them. This CDR3 has 13 amino acids. Germline CDR1 and CDR2: SGHRS and YFSETQ. Written as DNA, the CDR3 is TGCGCCAGCAGCCCCGGACTACCCTACGAGCAGTACTTC. Residues: CASSPGLPYEQYF.